A single sample is the source of the 7 T cell receptor beta chains below, sequenced in a study of T cell responses to AZD1222 COVID-19 vaccine. Some clones are missing from TCRdb's copy, which holds only in-frame ones; the method was immunoSEQ multiplex PCR. The sample yields about 140,000 clones, 85% to 95% seen once. The input for sequencing was peripheral blood, taken after recovery from COVID-19. The receptors were sampled from an adult who had recovered from COVID-19.

The count of this clone is one. V gene TRBV28 combines with J gene TRBJ2-2; maybe TRBD1 (5 bases). V was trimmed by 6 bases and J by 0 bases, leaving 14 bases between them. Germline CDR1 and CDR2: MDHEN and SYDVKM. The CDR3 consists of 16 residues. CDR3 DNA sequence: TGTGCCAGCAGCCCGAGACAGTTCGCGAACACCGGGGAGCTGTTTTTT. Encoded protein: CASSPRQFANTGELFF.

The CDR3 nucleotides read TGTGCCAGCAGCGTAGCGGTCGGAGAGACCCAGTACTTC. Translating gives CASSVAVGETQYF. V is TRBV9 and J is TRBJ2-5; D gene unclear. Germline V gene lookup returns CDR1 SGDLS and CDR2 YYNGEE. CDR3 size: 13 residues. Trimming took off 0 bases at V and 4 bases at J, with 7 bases between the two ends.

The chain couples TRBV5-1 to TRBJ1-1; D remains unclear. Trimming removed 0 bases from V and 6 bases from J, with 12 bases in between. The CDR3 loop spans 14 amino acids. CDR1 and CDR2 from the germline V gene are SGHRS and YFSETQ. This CDR3 reads CASSLARSRAEAFF. CDR3 DNA sequence: TGCGCCAGCAGCTTGGCCCGTTCGAGGGCTGAAGCTTTCTTT.

The genes are TRBV5-1 and TRBJ2-3; D is uncertain. V was shortened by 0 bases and J by 1 base, with 9 bases between the two germline ends. The CDR3 covers 15 residues. The germline CDR1 and CDR2 sequences are SGHRS and YFSETQ. This CDR3 is CASSLGGEGTDTQYF. The CDR3 coding sequence is TGCGCCAGCAGCTTGGGGGGTGAGGGCACAGATACGCAGTATTTT.

V and J are TRBV4-1 and TRBJ2-2; TRBD2 aligns across 13 bases. V dropped 2 bases and J dropped 7; count of bases not matched to a gene: 10. This CDR3 is built from 18 residues. Germline-derived CDR1 and CDR2 are MGHRA and YSYEKL. The CDR3 protein is CASSQWAKTSGRSGELFF. CDR3 in DNA: TGCGCCAGCAGCCAATGGGCCAAGACTAGCGGGAGGAGCGGGGAGCTGTTTTTT.

The chain joins TRBV12-3 or TRBV12-4 to TRBJ1-4; no clear D gene. The V end lost 8 bases, the J end lost 2 bases, and 9 bases lay between the germline ends. CDR3 length: 13 amino acids. CDR3 sequence (DNA): TGTGCCAGCCGTACCAGTACTAATGAAAAACTGTTTTTT. It translates to CASRTSTNEKLFF.

The chain joins TRBV5-1 to TRBJ1-1; 9 nucleotides match TRBD1. The germline V gene has CDR1 SGHRS and CDR2 YFSETQ. The V and J ends lost 0 bases and 7 bases, in that order; junction bases with no gene match: 4. The CDR3 extends over 14 amino acids. The CDR3 here is CASSLAGTGIEAFF. In nucleotides, the CDR3 is TGCGCCAGCAGCTTGGCCGGGACAGGGATTGAAGCTTTCTTT. The full variable domain, rest sourced from reference TRBV5-1 and TRBJ1-1, is KAGVTQTPRYLIKTRGQQVTLSCSPISGHRSVSWYQQTPGQGLQFLFEYFSETQRNKGNFPGRFSGRQFSNSRSEMNVSTLELGDSALYLCASSLAGTGIEAFFGQGTRLTVV.